Shown below are 21 T cell receptor beta chains from a single sample sequenced in a study of blood T cell repertoires in COVID-19. TCRdb's copy holds only in-frame clones and misses some; the assay was immunoSEQ multiplex PCR. Here the sample spans approximately 170,000 clones, 70% to 85% being singletons. Input material: peripheral blood. These receptors all stem from an elderly man with COVID-19, enrolled during active disease.

V usage is TRBV9 and J usage is TRBJ2-7; 9 nucleotides align to TRBD2. The CDR3 has 15 residues. V shed 0 bases, J shed 4 bases, and the junction held 5 bases outside the gene matches. The germline CDR1 and CDR2 sequences are SGDLS and YYNGEE. CDR3 loop: CASSVAGTSSYEQYF. CDR3 sequence (DNA): TGTGCCAGCAGCGTAGCCGGGACTAGCAGTTACGAGCAGTACTTC.

The CDR3 reads CASSQDSAGLAYNEQFF. In DNA form, the CDR3 reads TGTGCCAGCAGCCAAGACTCTGCGGGACTAGCGTACAATGAGCAGTTCTTC. V and J are TRBV4-2 and TRBJ2-1; 10 positions match TRBD2. The CDR3 contains 17 residues. Losses at the gene ends were 0 bases for V and 4 bases for J; bases not matched to a gene: 6. CDR1 is LGHNA and CDR2 is YNFKEQ in the germline V gene.

The genes are TRBV19 and TRBJ1-1; a weak D match, TRBD1 (6 bases). This CDR3 has 11 residues. The ends were cut back, 4 bases at V and 11 bases at J, with 11 bases in the middle. Germline V gene lookup returns CDR1 LNHDA and CDR2 SQIVND (reference sequence). The CDR3 loop is CASSSRQEAFF. In DNA, the CDR3 is TGTGCCAGTAGTAGCCGACAGGAGGCTTTCTTT. The full variable domain, its missing parts supplied by reference TRBV19 and TRBJ1-1, is DGGITQSPKYLFRKEGQNVTLSCEQNLNHDAMYWYRQDPGQGLRLIYYSQIVNDFQKGDIAEGYSVSREKKESFPLTVTSAQKNPTAFYLCASSSRQEAFFGQGTRLTVV.

This clone came up a few times. The rearrangement links TRBV3-1 (or the pseudogene TRBV3-2) to TRBJ2-5; D is ambiguous. The V gene's germline CDR1 is LGHDT and CDR2 YNNKEL (reference sequence). The CDR3 length is 13 residues. V was shortened by 4 bases and J by 6 bases, with 12 bases between the two germline ends. The CDR3 bases are TGTGCCAGCAGCCCAATAACTCTAAAGACCCAGTACTTC. As protein: CASSPITLKTQYF.

The chain has TRBV29-1 and TRBJ1-5; D is ambiguous. This CDR3 has 14 amino acids. V shed 3 bases and J shed 6 bases, with 15 bases lying between them. The V gene's germline CDR1 is SQVTM and CDR2 ANQGSEA. The CDR3 DNA is TGCAGCGTTGAGTTAGGAGGGAAGGGTCAGCCCCAGCATTTT. Its protein product is CSVELGGKGQPQHF.

This clone came up once. The rearrangement links TRBV5-4 to TRBJ2-3; 9 bases are shared with TRBD2. CDR1 and CDR2 from the germline V gene are SGHNT and YYREEE (reference sequence). V lost 6 bases to trimming and J lost 5 bases; unmatched junction nucleotides: 13. This CDR3 comprises 16 residues. The CDR3 DNA reads TGTGCCAGCAACCTTAAAAGCGGGGGGTATATAGATACGCAGTATTTT. It specifies CASNLKSGGYIDTQYF.

This clone appeared once. V is TRBV10-3 and J is TRBJ2-1; D is possibly TRBD1 (6 bases). From germline, CDR1 is ENHRY and CDR2 SYGVKD. Trimming pared 2 bases from V and 8 bases from J, leaving 10 bases between. There are 13 residues in the CDR3. The CDR3 protein is CAISERDNDEQFF. CDR3 DNA: TGTGCCATCAGTGAGAGGGACAACGATGAGCAGTTCTTC.

The V and J genes are TRBV27 and TRBJ2-3; the D gene is possibly TRBD1 (7 bases). The CDR3 covers 15 residues. Trimming took 5 bases from V and 3 from J, leaving 15 bases between them. Germline CDR1 MNHEY, CDR2 SMNVEV (reference sequence). CDR3 residues: CASSAGQWGTDTQYF. In DNA form, the CDR3 reads TGTGCCAGCAGTGCGGGACAGTGGGGGACAGATACGCAGTATTTT.

This clone was seen a few times. The chain joins TRBV2 to TRBJ2-1; 9 nucleotides align to TRBD2. The V segment lost 3 bases and the J segment 6 bases; nucleotides outside the gene matches: 3. Germline V gene data show CDR1 as SNHLY and CDR2 as FYNNEI. The CDR3 loop spans 14 amino acids. The CDR3 sequence: CASSEIAGANEQFF. CDR3 sequence (DNA): TGTGCCAGCAGTGAGATAGCGGGGGCCAATGAGCAGTTCTTC.

In this sample, this clone turned up once. This chain links TRBV11-3 with TRBJ2-3; D possibly corresponds to TRBD2 (5 bases). Trimming took off 6 bases at V and 3 bases at J, with 16 bases between the two ends. Germline loops: CDR1 SGHNT, CDR2 YENEEA. This CDR3 comprises 15 residues. CDR3 DNA sequence: TGTGCCAGCAGTCCCGGTCTGAGGGTTACAGATACGCAGTATTTT. It codes for CASSPGLRVTDTQYF.

The chain employs TRBV4-1 and TRBJ1-6, with TRBD1 matching 9 bases. V was clipped by 4 bases and J by 5 bases; unmatched bases: 3. There are 15 residues in the CDR3. Germline loops: CDR1 MGHRA, CDR2 YSYEKL. CDR3 in amino acids: CASSLGTGNNSPLHF. CDR3 coding DNA: TGCGCCAGCAGCCTTGGGACAGGGAATAATTCACCCCTCCACTTT.

Only a few counts were recorded for this clone. The chain uses TRBV2 and TRBJ1-5; D gene uncertain. This CDR3 is built from 13 residues. Germline V gene data show CDR1 as SNHLY and CDR2 as FYNNEI. Trimming left V 6 bases short and J 2 bases short, with 8 bases between. In DNA, the CDR3 is TGTGCCAGCAGACGGGAAGGCAATCAGCCCCAGCATTTT. This codes for CASRREGNQPQHF.

There are a few counts of this clone. The chain employs TRBV28 and TRBJ1-1; D is unclear. Germline CDR1 and CDR2: MDHEN and SYDVKM. The V gene lost 10 bases and the J gene lost 1 base, with 13 bases spanning the gap. The CDR3 is 13 residues long. CDR3 protein: CATHLTGNTEAFF. CDR3 DNA: TGTGCCACCCACCTTACCGGGAACACTGAAGCTTTCTTT.

V gene TRBV6-5 combines with J gene TRBJ1-1, with D possibly matching TRBD1 (6 bases). Deletions cut 6 bases from V and 2 bases from J, with 13 bases between. The length of the CDR3 is 14 residues. Per germline, CDR1 MNHEY and CDR2 SVGAGI. CDR3: CASRFRGLNTEAFF. In nucleotides, the CDR3 is TGTGCCAGCAGATTCAGGGGCCTTAACACTGAAGCTTTCTTT.

This clone was detected once. The chain carries TRBV5-1 and TRBJ2-7; 10 nucleotides agree with TRBD1. The CDR3 sequence is 16 residues long. The V and J ends lost 4 bases and 3 bases, in that order; junction bases with no gene match: 10. Germline V gene sequence: CDR1 SGHRS, CDR2 YFSETQ. CDR3 amino acids: CASSTDRGRIGYEQYF. The CDR3, as DNA: TGCGCCAGCAGCACCGACAGGGGGCGGATCGGCTACGAGCAGTACTTC.

The chain joins TRBV5-1 to TRBJ1-4; D is unclear. The germline V gene has CDR1 SGHRS and CDR2 YFSETQ. CDR3 size: 13 residues. The ends were cut back, 4 bases at V and 4 bases at J, with 8 bases in the middle. DNA of the CDR3: TGCGCCAGCAGCGCGGGAGATAATGAAAAACTGTTTTTT. Its protein product is CASSAGDNEKLFF.

V gene TRBV6-2 or TRBV6-3 combines with J gene TRBJ2-1, with D maybe TRBD2 (6 bases). V was shortened by 2 bases and J by 9 bases, with 14 bases between the two germline ends. CDR1 and CDR2 from the germline V gene are MNHEY and SVGEGT. This CDR3 comprises 14 residues. Here the CDR3 DNA reads TGTGCCAGCAGTTACACTAGCCCGAGGGCTGAGCAGTTCTTC. Amino acids: CASSYTSPRAEQFF.

A note on this clone: In the same sample, other DNA sequences code for this CDR3. The chain combines TRBV4-2 with TRBJ1-4, with 8 bases lining up with TRBD1. Germline V CDR1 and CDR2: LGHNA, YNFKEQ. The V gene end was trimmed by 1 base and the J gene end by 5 bases; junction bases not matched to a gene: 0. The CDR3 consists of 14 residues. DNA of the CDR3: TGTGCCAGCAGCCAAGGACAGGGGAATGAAAAACTGTTTTTT. Translating gives CASSQGQGNEKLFF.

This chain links TRBV7-3 with TRBJ1-1, with TRBD1 matching 7 bases. This CDR3 has 15 amino acids. Losses at the gene ends were 1 base for V and 1 base for J; bases not matched to a gene: 3. Germline CDR1 and CDR2: SGHTA and FQGTGA. Written as DNA, the CDR3 is TGTGCCAGCAGCTTAATGGCAGGGGGGAACACTGAAGCTTTCTTT. Amino acid sequence: CASSLMAGGNTEAFF.

J is TRBJ1-1 and V is TRBV28, with D perhaps matching TRBD1 (5 bases). Germline CDR1 reads MDHEN; CDR2 reads SYDVKM. This CDR3 contains 15 residues. The V gene lost 7 bases and the J gene lost 4 bases, with 19 bases spanning the gap. CDR3 region: CASTPPGVGITEAFF. The CDR3, as DNA: TGTGCCAGCACCCCCCCGGGGGTCGGTATCACTGAAGCTTTCTTT.

The V call is TRBV6-5, the J call TRBJ2-1, with D possibly TRBD2 on 5 matching bases. Trimming removed 7 bases from V and 0 bases from J, with 13 bases in between. The CDR3 extends over 15 amino acids. From germline, CDR1 is MNHEY and CDR2 SVGAGI. CDR3 residues: CASTPRRSSYNEQFF. The CDR3 nucleotides are TGTGCCAGCACCCCCCGGAGGAGCTCCTACAATGAGCAGTTCTTC.